These 24 T cell receptor beta chains came from one sample sequenced in a study of cytomegalovirus exposure and HLA in healthy donors. PCR employed 60 Vbeta and 13 Jbeta primers. Sequencing used immunoSEQ multiplex PCR; TCRdb keeps in-frame clones, though not all of them. Of under 150,000 clones in the sample, around 82% are singletons; the top ten hold under 1.5%. Sequenced material: PBMCs. Receptors originate from a middle-aged man in good health and CMV-seronegative.

The CDR3 nucleotides are TGTGCCAGCTCACCCGCCGGGACAGGGCATCAGCCCCAGCATTTT. Translated, it gives CASSPAGTGHQPQHF. V usage is TRBV18 and J usage is TRBJ1-5; 9 positions match TRBD1. Germline V gene data show CDR1 as KGHSH and CDR2 as LQKENI. The CDR3 runs to 15 residues. Trimming removed 3 bases from V and 5 bases from J; junction bases left unmatched: 5.

This clone was detected once. The chain employs TRBV5-1 and TRBJ2-1; TRBD2 matches at 14 bases. Germline trimming cut 3 bases from V and 0 bases from J; bases unmatched to any gene: 2. CDR3 size: 17 residues. The germline V gene has CDR1 SGHRS and CDR2 YFSETQ. The CDR3 DNA reads as TGCGCCAGCAGCTCGGGACTAGCGGGAGACTCCTACAATGAGCAGTTCTTC. It specifies CASSSGLAGDSYNEQFF.

J is TRBJ2-6 and V is TRBV4-1; possibly TRBD2 for D (5 bases). The CDR3 is 17 amino acids. Trimming took 4 bases from V and 0 from J, leaving 13 bases between them. The germline V gene has CDR1 MGHRA and CDR2 YSYEKL. The DNA of the CDR3 is TGCGCCAGCAGCCCACCCCCCGAGGGCTCTGGGGCCAACGTCCTGACTTTC. This gives the protein CASSPPPEGSGANVLTF.

This sequence joins TRBV28 and TRBJ1-1; D is undetermined. This CDR3 comprises 13 residues. Germline V gene data show CDR1 as MDHEN and CDR2 as SYDVKM. Trimming shortened V by 6 bases and J by 1 base, and 9 bases separated the two germline ends. The CDR3 region has the DNA TGTGCCAGCAGCCCTCACAAGAACACTGAAGCTTTCTTT. Protein: CASSPHKNTEAFF.

This chain joins TRBV27 and TRBJ2-2; D not certain. Germline-derived CDR1 and CDR2 are MNHEY and SMNVEV (reference sequence). The CDR3 covers 13 residues. Trimming left V 2 bases short and J 4 bases short, with 5 bases between. The CDR3 spells CASSLPITGELFF. In nucleotides, the CDR3 is TGTGCCAGCAGTTTACCAATCACCGGGGAGCTGTTTTTT.

V usage is TRBV7-9 and J usage is TRBJ2-2, with TRBD1 matching over 9 bases. Germline V gene data show CDR1 as SEHNR and CDR2 as FQNEAQ (reference sequence). V gave up 11 bases and J gave up 6 bases; unmatched junction bases: 10. The CDR3 is 14 residues long. The CDR3 region is CAPGGGQGAGELFF. The CDR3 bases are TGTGCCCCTGGGGGGGGACAGGGCGCCGGGGAGCTGTTTTTT.

This clone has a count of ten or more. The V and J genes are TRBV10-3 and TRBJ2-7, with a possible D match to TRBD1 (6 bases). CDR1 is ENHRY and CDR2 is SYGVKD in the germline V gene. Trimming removed 4 bases from V and 4 bases from J, with 11 bases in between. The CDR3 runs to 13 residues. DNA of the CDR3: TGTGCCATCAGTGGTGACAGGAAATACGAGCAGTACTTC. Encoded protein: CAISGDRKYEQYF.

This CDR3 reads CASCSLGGTDTQYF. The CDR3 DNA reads as TGTGCCAGCTGTTCTCTAGGGGGCACAGATACGCAGTATTTT. The chain joins TRBV27 to TRBJ2-3, with D possibly being TRBD1 (5 bases). Trimming pared 8 bases from V and 1 base from J, leaving 13 bases between. The CDR3 contains 14 residues. CDR1 and CDR2 (germline): MNHEY, SMNVEV (reference sequence).

The chain is built from TRBV28 and TRBJ1-2; 8 bases map to TRBD1. V was clipped by 4 bases and J by 1 base; unmatched bases: 5. The length of the CDR3 is 15 residues. CDR1 and CDR2 from the germline V gene are MDHEN and SYDVKM. CDR3 protein: CASSSGQGNNYGYTF. The CDR3 DNA reads TGTGCCAGCAGTTCAGGACAGGGTAATAACTATGGCTACACCTTC.

The chain links TRBV7-9 to TRBJ1-2; D is uncertain. Germline-derived CDR1 and CDR2 are SEHNR and FQNEAQ (reference sequence). The CDR3 has 13 amino acids. Trimming stripped 5 bases from V and 7 bases from J, with 14 bases between. The CDR3 region is CASSLPGDSGYTF. The CDR3 nucleotides are TGTGCCAGCAGCCTACCCGGTGATTCTGGCTACACCTTC. Looking up the rest from reference TRBV7-9 and TRBJ1-2 gives the full variable domain: DTGVSQNPRHKITKRGQNVTFRCDPISEHNRLYWYRQTLGQGPEFLTYFQNEAQLEKSRLLSDRFSAERPKGSFSTLEIQRTEQGDSAMYLCASSLPGDSGYTFGSGTRLTVV.

This clone was picked up one time. The rearrangement links TRBV2 to TRBJ2-3, with D unresolved. CDR1 is SNHLY and CDR2 is FYNNEI in the germline V gene. CDR3 length equals 12 residues. Trimming stripped 5 bases from V and 4 bases from J, with 7 bases between. The CDR3 region has the DNA TGTGCCAGCAGTTTTAATGCAGATACGCAGTATTTT. This codes for CASSFNADTQYF.

This clone was observed a single time. The chain employs TRBV2 and TRBJ2-7; TRBD2 is a possible D gene (7 bases). Trimming cost V 11 bases and J 2 bases, with 16 bases left between them. CDR3 length equals 13 residues. The germline V gene encodes CDR1 SNHLY and CDR2 FYNNEI. The CDR3 loop reads CARGGGAAYEQYF. For the CDR3, the DNA is TGTGCCCGCGGAGGGGGGGCGGCCTACGAGCAGTACTTC.

The chain couples TRBV29-1 to TRBJ2-3, with D maybe TRBD2 (5 bases). The V gene's germline CDR1 is SQVTM and CDR2 ANQGSEA. The V and J ends lost 6 bases and 4 bases respectively, with 17 bases between them. The CDR3 has 14 amino acids. The CDR3: CSVALGAPSDTQYF. CDR3 in DNA: TGCAGCGTCGCGTTGGGAGCCCCATCAGATACGCAGTATTTT.

The chain couples TRBV9 to TRBJ2-1, with 9 bases aligning to TRBD1. The CDR3 contains 20 residues. The V and J ends lost 3 bases and 2 bases, in that order; junction bases with no gene match: 18. Looked up from germline, CDR1 is SGDLS and CDR2 is YYNGEE. CDR3 nucleotide sequence: TGTGCCAGCAGCGACCAAGAGATCTACCCACGGGACAGGGCCTACAATGAGCAGTTCTTC. This sequence encodes CASSDQEIYPRDRAYNEQFF.

This clone was recorded only once. V is TRBV7-8 and J is TRBJ2-5; 10 bases fit TRBD2. J gave up 5 bases and V 2 bases, and 2 bases lay outside the gene matches. Germline values: CDR1 SGHVS, CDR2 FQNEAQ. This CDR3 is 14 amino acids long. For the CDR3, the DNA is TGTGCCAGCAGCTTAAGCGGGAGGGCCGAGACCCAGTACTTC. Protein sequence: CASSLSGRAETQYF.

The chain carries TRBV7-9 and TRBJ2-5, with D unresolved. Trimming removed 5 bases at V and 0 bases at J, with 4 bases between. The V gene's germline CDR1 is SEHNR and CDR2 FQNEAQ (reference sequence). The CDR3 extends over 12 amino acids. DNA for the CDR3: TGTGCCAGCAGCCAGAACCAAGAGACCCAGTACTTC. Residues: CASSQNQETQYF.

Written as DNA, the CDR3 is TGTGCCAGCAGCTTACGAGGGCCGAACACTGAAGCTTTCTTT. Its protein product is CASSLRGPNTEAFF. The V gene is TRBV11-3, the J gene TRBJ1-1; unclear D gene. The CDR3 contains 14 residues. The germline CDR1 and CDR2 sequences are SGHNT and YENEEA. Trimming removed 2 bases from V and 1 base from J, with 8 bases in between.

The gene calls are TRBV5-1 and TRBJ2-5, with D possibly being TRBD1 (6 bases). This CDR3 has 15 amino acids. CDR1 SGHRS and CDR2 YFSETQ come from the germline V gene. V lost 2 bases to trimming and J lost 1 base, with 12 bases between them. CDR3 region: CASSLGTNVQETQYF. DNA for the CDR3: TGCGCCAGCAGCTTAGGGACAAACGTCCAAGAGACCCAGTACTTC.

V gene TRBV25-1 combines with J gene TRBJ1-2; the D is unclear. Trimming took 5 bases from V and 2 from J, leaving 12 bases between them. The germline gives CDR1 MGHDK, CDR2 SYGVNS. This CDR3 spans 14 amino acids. The DNA for the CDR3 is TGTGCCAGCAGTCACTATGGGGAGAACTATGGCTACACCTTC. Translating it yields CASSHYGENYGYTF.

The V gene is TRBV4-2, the J gene TRBJ2-7, with 11 bases matching TRBD2. Looked up from germline, CDR1 is LGHNA and CDR2 is YNFKEQ. Unmatched junction bases numbered 9, after V lost 2 bases and J lost 3 bases. This CDR3 comprises 17 residues. The CDR3 bases are TGTGCCAGCAGCCAAACGACCCCGGGACTAGCGGACTACGAGCAGTACTTC. It encodes CASSQTTPGLADYEQYF.

The chain employs TRBV27 and TRBJ2-7, with a weak D call TRBD1 (6 bases). V was cut by 5 bases and J by 7 bases, with 12 bases left in between. Looked up from germline, CDR1 is MNHEY and CDR2 is SMNVEV (reference sequence). This CDR3 is built from 12 residues. The CDR3 coding sequence is TGTGCCAGCAGTAGACAGGCCGGGGAGCAGTACTTC. The encoded protein is CASSRQAGEQYF.

This clone showed up just a few times. V gene TRBV11-2 combines with J gene TRBJ2-1; 7 bases are a match to TRBD2. Losses at the gene ends were 5 bases for V and 8 bases for J; bases not matched to a gene: 12. Looked up from germline, CDR1 is SGHAT and CDR2 is FQNNGV. The CDR3 is 15 residues long. This CDR3 is CASSPGGAGSHEQFF. CDR3 DNA: TGTGCCAGCAGCCCCGGAGGAGCGGGAAGTCATGAGCAGTTCTTC. Variable domain in full (rest from reference TRBV11-2 and TRBJ2-1): EAGVAQSPRYKIIEKRQSVAFWCNPISGHATLYWYQQILGQGPKLLIQFQNNGVVDDSQLPKDRFSAERLKGVDSTLKIQPAKLEDSAVYLCASSPGGAGSHEQFFGPGTRLTVL.

V is TRBV5-1 and J is TRBJ2-1; the match to TRBD2 covers 9 bases. Germline V CDR1 and CDR2: SGHRS, YFSETQ. CDR3 length: 15 amino acids. Trimming removed 4 bases from V and 5 bases from J; junction bases left unmatched: 7. For the CDR3, the DNA is TGCGCCAGCAGCAATAGCGGGAGATCTCACAATGAGCAGTTCTTC. As protein: CASSNSGRSHNEQFF.

This chain connects TRBV4-2 to TRBJ2-3; TRBD2 agrees at 8 bases. This CDR3 is 15 amino acids long. Trimming cost V 3 bases and J 1 base; bases outside gene matches: 3. Germline V gives CDR1 LGHNA, CDR2 YNFKEQ. The CDR3 here is CASSQSGRGTDTQYF. For the CDR3, the DNA is TGTGCCAGCAGCCAGTCCGGGAGGGGCACAGATACGCAGTATTTT.